This entry lists 29 T cell receptor beta chains sequenced from one sample in a study of multiple sclerosis patients with progressive multifocal leukoencephalopathy. Repertoires were generated with immunoSEQ multiplex PCR, while TCRdb's copy carries only in-frame clones and drops some. The sample yields 25,000 to 30,000 clones, more than 75% seen once. This sample's time point: before natalizumab initiation. Sequencing was carried out using PBMCs. Every receptor here comes from a human donor with multiple sclerosis.

J is TRBJ2-7 and V is TRBV30, with D uncertain. V lost 1 base and J lost 0, with 7 bases in between. Germline values: CDR1 GTSNPN, CDR2 SVGIG (reference sequence). The CDR3 runs 13 residues. The CDR3 region has the DNA TGTGCCTGGAGTGGTGTGGACTCCTACGAGCAGTACTTC. Translating it yields CAWSGVDSYEQYF.

The chain couples TRBV19 to TRBJ1-4; 7 nucleotides agree with TRBD1. Germline trimming cut 2 bases from V and 0 bases from J; bases unmatched to any gene: 9. The CDR3 loop spans 18 amino acids. Germline values: CDR1 LNHDA, CDR2 SQIVND (reference sequence). The DNA for the CDR3 is TGTGCCAGTAGTATAAGGCAGAGGGGGCAAGCAACTAATGAAAAACTGTTTTTT. This encodes CASSIRQRGQATNEKLFF.

The chain couples TRBV11-2 to TRBJ2-3; no definite D call. The CDR3 totals 13 residues. Germline V gene data show CDR1 as SGHAT and CDR2 as FQNNGV. V shed 5 bases and J shed 2 bases, with 8 bases lying between them. CDR3 amino acids: CASSDSFTDTQYF. CDR3 DNA sequence: TGTGCCAGCAGCGACTCCTTCACAGATACGCAGTATTTT.

This chain joins TRBV11-2 and TRBJ1-2, with 7 bases lining up with TRBD1. This CDR3 spans 15 amino acids. V lost 2 bases to trimming and J lost 3 bases; unmatched junction nucleotides: 6. The germline gives CDR1 SGHAT, CDR2 FQNNGV. The CDR3 bases are TGTGCCAGCAGCTTATCGGGACAGAGGGACTATGGCTACACCTTC. Its translation is CASSLSGQRDYGYTF.

The chain carries TRBV10-2 and TRBJ2-6; possible D gene TRBD1, 6 bases. The V and J ends lost 8 bases and 0 bases respectively, with 17 bases between them. CDR1 and CDR2 from the germline V gene are WSHSY and SAAADI. The CDR3 extends over 17 amino acids. Here the CDR3 reads CASHSRDTNSGANVLTF. CDR3 DNA: TGCGCCAGCCACTCCCGGGACACCAACTCTGGGGCCAACGTCCTGACTTTC.

This CDR3 is CASSHGQGVVYGYTF. DNA of the CDR3: TGTGCCAGCAGCCACGGGCAGGGGGTAGTCTATGGCTACACCTTC. The gene calls are TRBV5-6 and TRBJ1-2; 7 positions match TRBD1. The V gene end was trimmed by 4 bases and the J gene end by 4 bases; junction bases not matched to a gene: 10. The CDR3 is 15 amino acids. Germline assignment: CDR1 SGHDT and CDR2 YYEEEE.

The chain employs TRBV29-1 and TRBJ1-4, with 10 bases matching TRBD1. The germline V gene has CDR1 SQVTM and CDR2 ANQGSEA. V was pared by 6 bases and J by 7 bases, with 8 bases of the junction left unmatched. This CDR3 contains 14 residues. The chain's CDR3 is CSVRDRGRSEKLFF. For the CDR3, the DNA is TGCAGCGTCCGGGACAGGGGAAGAAGTGAAAAACTGTTTTTT.

This chain connects TRBV7-6 to TRBJ2-6; TRBD1 or TRBD2 may be the D gene (5 bases each). CDR1 is SGHVS, CDR2 FNYEAQ, per germline. Trimming took off 5 bases at V and 0 bases at J, with 17 bases between the two ends. There are 18 residues in the CDR3. The CDR3 loop is CASSPPGTSSSGANVLTF. CDR3 nucleotide sequence: TGTGCCAGCAGCCCCCCCGGGACCTCCTCCTCTGGGGCCAACGTCCTGACTTTC.

The V and J genes are TRBV28 and TRBJ2-5; TRBD2 agrees at 9 bases. V shed 8 bases, J shed 5 bases, and the junction held 18 bases outside the gene matches. The CDR3 is made up of 17 amino acids. Looked up from germline, CDR1 is MDHEN and CDR2 is SYDVKM. The CDR3 nucleotides read TGTGCCAGCCCGCCACGTCTATGGCGGGGGGGCCCGGAGACCCAGTACTTC. Protein sequence: CASPPRLWRGGPETQYF.

The chain carries TRBV19 and TRBJ2-5; 9 bases are shared with TRBD1. Trimming at V came to 3 bases and at J to 5 bases, leaving 7 bases not matched to a gene. Germline loops: CDR1 LNHDA, CDR2 SQIVND (reference sequence). This CDR3 has 15 amino acids. CDR3 bases: TGTGCCAGTAGTATGGTAACAGGGGGCGCGGAGACCCAGTACTTC. It codes for CASSMVTGGAETQYF.

The rearrangement joins TRBV9 to TRBJ1-2; a weak D match, TRBD1 (5 bases). V dropped 0 bases and J dropped 3 bases, with 9 bases sitting between them. This CDR3 is 14 amino acids long. The germline V gene has CDR1 SGDLS and CDR2 YYNGEE. The CDR3 reads CASSVETGDYGYTF. CDR3 in DNA: TGTGCCAGCAGCGTAGAAACAGGAGACTATGGCTACACCTTC.

J is TRBJ1-1 and V is TRBV4-1; no reliable D call. With 6 bases removed from V and 3 bases from J, the gap between germline ends came to 20 bases. Germline loops: CDR1 MGHRA, CDR2 YSYEKL. The CDR3 runs 16 residues. The CDR3 loop is CASSRPGPVEDTEAFF. In DNA form, the CDR3 reads TGCGCCAGCAGTCGGCCGGGCCCAGTGGAGGACACTGAAGCTTTCTTT.

CDR3 in DNA: TGTGCCACCAGCAGAGATGGGACTAGCAATACGCAGTATTTT. Translated, it gives CATSRDGTSNTQYF. The chain joins TRBV15 to TRBJ2-3; 9 bases are a match to TRBD2. The CDR3 is 14 amino acids. The V segment lost 0 bases and the J segment 7 bases; nucleotides outside the gene matches: 2. The germline V gene encodes CDR1 LNHNV and CDR2 YYDKDF (reference sequence). Variable domain in full (rest from reference TRBV15 and TRBJ2-3): DAMVIQNPRYQVTQFGKPVTLSCSQTLNHNVMYWYQQKSSQAPKLLFHYYDKDFNNEADTPDNFQSRRPNTSFCFLDIRSPGLGDTAMYLCATSRDGTSNTQYFGPGTRLTVL.

J is TRBJ1-4 and V is TRBV6-1, with a weak D call TRBD1 (6 bases). CDR3 size: 16 residues. Trimming took 2 bases from V and 4 from J, leaving 14 bases between them. Germline CDR1 and CDR2: MNHNS and SASEGT. The CDR3 spells CASSEIQTGRNEKLFF. The CDR3 bases are TGTGCCAGCAGTGAAATCCAGACAGGCCGTAATGAAAAACTGTTTTTT.

The gene calls are TRBV6-4 and TRBJ1-2; the D gene is possibly TRBD1 (6 bases). V lost 0 bases and J lost 7, with 15 bases in between. This CDR3 spans 15 amino acids. Germline CDR1 MRHNA, CDR2 SNTAGT. CDR3 in amino acids: CASSDSPGDRIGYTF. For the CDR3, the DNA is TGTGCCAGCAGTGACTCTCCAGGGGATAGGATTGGCTACACCTTC.

J is TRBJ1-4 and V is TRBV2; possible D gene TRBD1, 6 bases. CDR3 length: 13 amino acids. Germline V CDR1 and CDR2: SNHLY, FYNNEI. V was clipped by 5 bases and J by 7 bases, with 11 bases between them. CDR3 protein: CASSFRGGEKLFF. CDR3 bases: TGTGCCAGCAGTTTCCGAGGGGGTGAAAAACTGTTTTTT.

In this sample, this clone turned up a few times. The rearrangement uses TRBV6-1 and TRBJ2-3; D may match TRBD1 or TRBD2 (6 bases each). V dropped 1 base and J dropped 4 bases, with 12 bases sitting between them. Germline lookup yields CDR1 MNHNS and CDR2 SASEGT. There are 15 residues in the CDR3. The CDR3 reads CASSEGKGGSDTQYF. The CDR3 nucleotides read TGTGCCAGCAGTGAAGGGAAGGGGGGATCAGATACGCAGTATTTT.

The chain uses TRBV7-8 and TRBJ2-1; D not certain. Trimming pared 0 bases from V and 8 bases from J, leaving 2 bases between. Germline loops: CDR1 SGHVS, CDR2 FQNEAQ. The CDR3 is made up of 11 amino acids. Here the CDR3 DNA reads TGTGCCAGCAGCTTAGCGGATGAGCAGTTCTTC. It yields the protein CASSLADEQFF.

V gene TRBV4-1 combines with J gene TRBJ2-7, with D unresolved. The CDR3 spans 14 residues. V was trimmed by 3 bases and J by 0 bases, leaving 9 bases between them. In germline, CDR1 is MGHRA, CDR2 YSYEKL. The CDR3 spells CASSQDRYSYEQYF. The DNA of the CDR3 is TGCGCCAGCAGCCAGGACCGTTACTCCTACGAGCAGTACTTC.

The J gene is TRBJ1-2, the V gene TRBV6-5, with TRBD1 matching over 8 bases. J was trimmed by 8 bases and V by 7 bases; bases with no gene match: 9. CDR1 is MNHEY, CDR2 SVGAGI, per germline. This CDR3 spans 13 amino acids. The CDR3 DNA reads as TGTGCCAGCACCGCCGGGACAGGTCGCGGCTACACCTTC. It yields the protein CASTAGTGRGYTF.

This clone was observed a single time. This rearrangement joins TRBV2 to TRBJ1-5; TRBD1 matches at 12 bases. Germline loops: CDR1 SNHLY, CDR2 FYNNEI. This CDR3 spans 16 amino acids. With V trimmed by 6 bases and J by 2 bases, 5 bases remained unmatched. The CDR3 DNA follows: TGTGCCAGCAGAGGGACAGGGGGCGCCGGCAATCAGCCCCAGCATTTT. Its protein is CASRGTGGAGNQPQHF.

The gene calls are TRBV21-1 and TRBJ2-3. TRBV21-1 is a recognized pseudogene. The CDR3 consists of 20 residues. The CDR3 sequence is CASSKARVQGGASNTDTQYF. CDR3 nucleotides: TGTGCCAGCAGCAAAGCTCGGGTTCAGGGGGGGGCTTCGAACACAGATACGCAGTATTTT.

The chain joins TRBV12-5 to TRBJ2-5, with 7 bases aligning to TRBD1. The CDR3 sequence is 20 residues long. The V segment lost 3 bases and the J segment 3 bases; nucleotides outside the gene matches: 22. CDR1 and CDR2 from the germline V gene are LGHNT and FRNRAP. The CDR3 region has the DNA TGTGCTAGTGGTTTTTTCTTTAAATCTTACCGGGACAGAGAAGAAGAGACCCAGTACTTC. Protein sequence: CASGFFFKSYRDREEETQYF.

The chain joins TRBV4-2 to TRBJ2-4; D uncertain. The germline V gene has CDR1 LGHNA and CDR2 YNFKEQ. Trimming pared 1 base from V and 8 bases from J, leaving 21 bases between. This CDR3 contains 17 residues. CDR3 residues: CASSQAFQRNLEDIQYF. In nucleotides, the CDR3 is TGTGCCAGCAGCCAAGCGTTTCAGAGGAATTTAGAGGACATTCAGTACTTC.

The chain recombines TRBV7-9 with TRBJ1-1; D gene unclear. V shed 1 base and J shed 0 bases, with 6 bases lying between them. The CDR3 length is 14 residues. Germline lookup yields CDR1 SEHNR and CDR2 FQNEAQ (reference sequence). In DNA, the CDR3 is TGTGCCAGCAGCTTAGGGGCCATGAACACTGAAGCTTTCTTT. This sequence encodes CASSLGAMNTEAFF.

The chain has TRBV7-9 and TRBJ2-7; maybe TRBD1 (6 bases). V was cut by 3 bases and J by 3 bases, with 9 bases left in between. CDR3 length equals 13 residues. The germline V gene has CDR1 SEHNR and CDR2 FQNEAQ (reference sequence). For the CDR3, the DNA is TGTGCCAGCAGCTTGGGGACACTCTACGAGCAGTACTTC. Translation gives CASSLGTLYEQYF.

This clone is a singleton in its sample. Germline and junction disagree at one end, which may indicate a read error. Other DNA sequences in the sample encode the same CDR3. This sequence joins TRBV6-5 and TRBJ2-5, with 7 bases that match TRBD1. The CDR3 is 13 amino acids. Germline values: CDR1 MNHEY, CDR2 SVGAGI. The CDR3 reads CASSPTGLETQYF. The CDR3 nucleotides read TGCGCCAGCAGTCCGACAGGGTTAGAGACCCAGTACTTC.

The chain has TRBV30 and TRBJ1-5, with D unresolved. The CDR3 runs to 13 residues. Germline CDR1 GTSNPN, CDR2 SVGIG (reference sequence). V gave up 4 bases and J gave up 5 bases, with 12 bases separating them. The CDR3 DNA is TGTGCCTGGACCTCGGGCAACCATCAGCCCCAGCATTTT. This codes for CAWTSGNHQPQHF.

This chain uses TRBV5-4 with TRBJ2-7; 8 positions match TRBD1. Germline CDR1 SGHNT, CDR2 YYREEE (reference sequence). V shed 2 bases and J 0 bases; nucleotides not matched to a gene: 4. The CDR3 covers 15 residues. The CDR3 loop reads CASSLGQGPSYEQYF. As DNA, the CDR3 is TGTGCCAGCAGCTTAGGACAGGGTCCCTCCTACGAGCAGTACTTC.